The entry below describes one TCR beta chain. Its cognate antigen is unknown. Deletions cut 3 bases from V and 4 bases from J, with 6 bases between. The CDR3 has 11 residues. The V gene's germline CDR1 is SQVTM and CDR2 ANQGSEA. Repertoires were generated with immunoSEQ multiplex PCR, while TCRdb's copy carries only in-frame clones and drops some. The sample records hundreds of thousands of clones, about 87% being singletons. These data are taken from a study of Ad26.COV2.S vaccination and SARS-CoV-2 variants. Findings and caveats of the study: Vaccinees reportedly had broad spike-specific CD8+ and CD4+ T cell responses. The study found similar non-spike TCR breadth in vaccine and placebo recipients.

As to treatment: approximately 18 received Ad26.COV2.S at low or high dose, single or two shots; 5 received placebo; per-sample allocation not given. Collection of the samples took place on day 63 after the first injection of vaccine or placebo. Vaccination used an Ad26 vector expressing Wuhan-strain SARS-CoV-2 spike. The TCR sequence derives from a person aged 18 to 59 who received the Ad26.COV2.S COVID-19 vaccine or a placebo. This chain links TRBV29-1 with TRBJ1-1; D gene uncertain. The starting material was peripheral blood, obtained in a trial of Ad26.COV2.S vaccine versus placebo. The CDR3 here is CSVEGSTEAFF. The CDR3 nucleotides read TGCAGCGTTGAGGGGAGCACTGAAGCTTTCTTT.